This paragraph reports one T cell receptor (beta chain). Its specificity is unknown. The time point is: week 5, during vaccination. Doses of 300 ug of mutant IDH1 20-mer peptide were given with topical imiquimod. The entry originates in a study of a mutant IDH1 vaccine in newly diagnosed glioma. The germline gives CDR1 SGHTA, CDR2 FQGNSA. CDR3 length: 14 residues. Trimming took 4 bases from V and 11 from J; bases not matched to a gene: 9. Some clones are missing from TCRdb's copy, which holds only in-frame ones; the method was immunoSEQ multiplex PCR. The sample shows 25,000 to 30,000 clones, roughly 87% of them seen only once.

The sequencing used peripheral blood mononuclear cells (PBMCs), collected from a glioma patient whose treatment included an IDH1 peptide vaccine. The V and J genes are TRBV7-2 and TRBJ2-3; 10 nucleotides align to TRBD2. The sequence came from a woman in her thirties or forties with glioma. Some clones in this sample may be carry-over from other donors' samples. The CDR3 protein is CASSSLAGGGGQYF. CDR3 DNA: TGTGCCAGCAGCTCTTTAGCGGGAGGTGGGGGGCAGTATTTT.